Detailed here is one T cell receptor (beta chain). The antigen is unknown. These data belong to a study of vaccination and CD4 T cells after COVID-19. Study summary: Convalescent patients gave post-COVID blood a median about 100 days post-diagnosis, range 35 to 161.

With the Oncomine TCR Beta short-read assay, DNA from cultured CD4+ T cells was sequenced. CD4+ T cells were cultured, and genomic DNA was extracted from them. TCRdb re-derived calls from the PCR reads in MiXCR, one entry per CDR3 protein. The data show 13,000 or so distinct CDR3 sequences, about three fifths seen once. Stated treatment: approximately nine-day PBMC culture with coronavirus spike peptide pools or control peptides (ViraFEST assay). Cultures used 2 million or so PBMCs per well, 10 IU/ml IL-2 and about 9.9 ug/ml peptides. V lost 5 bases and J lost 3, with 15 bases in between. There are 15 residues in the CDR3. CDR1 MDHEN and CDR2 SYDVKM come from the germline V gene.

The receptor's source is a human donor who had recovered from COVID-19. The chain carries TRBV28 and TRBJ2-3, with D perhaps matching TRBD1 (5 bases). The sequenced material came from CD4+ T cells from blood, cultured in vitro. The CDR3 loop reads CASSRTGIRTDTQYF. The DNA of the CDR3 is TGTGCCAGCAGTAGAACAGGTATAAGGACAGATACGCAGTATTTT.